The 30 T cell receptor beta chains below all came from one sample that was sequenced in a study of beta chain features in type 1 diabetes. Of the isolated RNA, all was reverse transcribed, and so the sequenced material was expressed TCRB transcripts. TCRdb's copy holds only in-frame clones and misses some; the assay was immunoSEQ multiplex PCR. The data hold roughly 40,000 clones, with about half observed a single time. Sequencing input: central memory CD4+ T cells from blood. These receptors were obtained from a woman aged 18-29 years in good health.

In the case of this clone: The sample holds other DNA sequences that translate to the same CDR3. The chain has TRBV10-3 and TRBJ1-2; 10 positions agree with TRBD1. CDR3 size: 15 residues. Germline CDR1 ENHRY, CDR2 SYGVKD. The junction had 5 bases not matched to a gene; V was cut back by 6 bases and J by 1 base. CDR3 DNA sequence: TGTGCCATCAGCGAGGGGACAGGGGATAACTATGGCTACACCTTC. Its translation is CAISEGTGDNYGYTF.

The chain employs TRBV27 and TRBJ2-1, with TRBD1 matching 8 bases. V lost 3 bases and J lost 0; bases outside the gene matches: 4. CDR1 and CDR2 from the germline V gene are MNHEY and SMNVEV (reference sequence). The CDR3 extends over 16 amino acids. The CDR3 bases are TGTGCCAGCAGTTTTTGGACAGGGAGCTCCTACAATGAGCAGTTCTTC. Translated: CASSFWTGSSYNEQFF.

This clone was seen a handful of times. The chain recombines TRBV18 with TRBJ1-5; TRBD1 matches 9 bases. V lost 5 bases, J lost 5 bases, and 4 bases stayed unmatched. Germline CDR1 reads KGHSH; CDR2 reads LQKENI. This CDR3 has 14 amino acids. The CDR3 DNA follows: TGTGCCAGCTCAGACAGGGGGTCCGATCAGCCCCAGCATTTT. The encoded protein is CASSDRGSDQPQHF.

The rearrangement uses TRBV23-1 and TRBJ2-5, with 7 bases that match TRBD1. The tail of the sequence fits TRBJ2-7 better, so the J call may be wrong. TRBV23-1 counts as an open reading frame of uncertain function. The CDR3 has 14 amino acids. Written as DNA, the CDR3 is TGCGCCAGCAAACAGGGGCCTAGCTCCTACGAGCAGTACTTC. It encodes CASKQGPSSYEQYF.

The gene calls are TRBV16 and TRBJ1-5; 7 bases align to TRBD1. Per germline, CDR1 KGHSY and CDR2 FQNENV. After removal of 2 bases from V and 7 bases from J, the junction contained 17 bases not matched to a gene. This CDR3 has 18 residues. CDR3 residues: CASSQRAPGQFLSQPQHF. The CDR3 region has the DNA TGTGCCAGCAGCCAACGAGCTCCGGGACAGTTTCTTTCACAGCCCCAGCATTTT.

In this sample, this clone turned up a few times. V gene TRBV30 combines with J gene TRBJ2-1; D remains unclear. Germline V CDR1 and CDR2: GTSNPN, SVGIG (reference sequence). V dropped 0 bases and J dropped 6 bases, with 24 bases sitting between them. The CDR3 runs to 18 residues. The DNA for the CDR3 is TGTGCCTGGAGTGTAGGTAAAGTCGTGGCCACCCCGGGCAATGAGCAGTTCTTC. Its translation is CAWSVGKVVATPGNEQFF. Together with reference TRBV30 and TRBJ2-1, the CDR3 gives the full variable domain: SQTIHQWPATLVQPVGSPLSLECTVEGTSNPNLYWYRQAAGRGLQLLFYSVGIGQISSEVPQNLSASRPQDRQFILSSKKLLLSDSGFYLCAWSVGKVVATPGNEQFFGPGTRLTVL.

This clone was detected only a few times. The rearrangement joins TRBV19 to TRBJ2-7; 10 positions match TRBD2. The CDR3 consists of 15 residues. Germline V lookup: CDR1 LNHDA, CDR2 SQIVND (reference sequence). Losses at the gene ends were 5 bases for V and 5 bases for J; bases not matched to a gene: 9. The CDR3 coding sequence is TGTGCCAGTAGTCCTAGCGGGAGCCTGGTCGACGAGCAGTACTTC. This sequence encodes CASSPSGSLVDEQYF.

The chain combines TRBV7-3 with TRBJ1-1; the D gene is possibly TRBD1 (5 bases). CDR1 and CDR2 from the germline V gene are SGHTA and FQGTGA. CDR3 size: 14 residues. V gave up 3 bases and J gave up 7 bases, with 15 bases separating them. The CDR3 here is CASSFGREGSEAFF. The CDR3 DNA is TGTGCCAGCAGCTTCGGCAGGGAGGGAAGTGAAGCTTTCTTT.

This clone came up a few times. V and J are TRBV6-6 and TRBJ1-1, with no clear D. CDR1 is MNHNY, CDR2 SVGAGI, per germline (reference sequence). The V and J ends lost 2 bases and 7 bases respectively, with 5 bases between them. CDR3 length: 11 residues. The DNA for the CDR3 is TGTGCCAGCAGTTACCCATTTGAAGCTTTCTTT. Translating gives CASSYPFEAFF.

This clone appeared once. CDR3 nucleotide sequence: TGTGCCACCAGCTCTAGCAGGGGAAAGGGCAATGAGCAGTTCTTC. Translated: CATSSSRGKGNEQFF. The chain recombines TRBV15 with TRBJ2-1; D perhaps matches TRBD1 (6 bases). V dropped 5 bases and J dropped 6 bases, with 17 bases sitting between them. The V gene's germline CDR1 is LNHNV and CDR2 YYDKDF (reference sequence). The CDR3 consists of 15 residues.

This chain joins TRBV10-1 and TRBJ2-5, with TRBD2 matching over 9 bases. The germline V gene has CDR1 WNHNN and CDR2 SYGVQD (reference sequence). The CDR3 runs to 16 residues. CDR3 protein: CAYIVGLAGLGETQYF. The CDR3 DNA is TGCGCTTATATAGTGGGGCTAGCGGGGTTGGGAGAGACCCAGTACTTC.

This clone was picked up a small number of times. The chain links TRBV6-6 to TRBJ2-2; D is possibly TRBD2 (5 bases). This CDR3 has 14 amino acids. Deletions cut 0 bases from V and 3 bases from J, with 5 bases between. Germline V lookup: CDR1 MNHNY, CDR2 SVGAGI (reference sequence). CDR3 nucleotide sequence: TGTGCCAGCAGTTACTCGGACTACACCGGGGAGCTGTTTTTT. As protein: CASSYSDYTGELFF.

The genes are TRBV7-9 and TRBJ2-1; 9 positions agree with TRBD2. The V gene end was trimmed by 6 bases and the J gene end by 15 bases; junction bases not matched to a gene: 12. CDR1 and CDR2 (germline): SEHNR, FQNEAQ (reference sequence). The CDR3 runs to 13 residues. The DNA for the CDR3 is TGTGCCAGCAGTCTTCCGGGGAAGCGGGGGGTGTTCTTC. This gives the protein CASSLPGKRGVFF.

This chain connects TRBV7-9 to TRBJ1-5; 7 positions agree with TRBD1. The CDR3 runs 12 residues. Germline values: CDR1 SEHNR, CDR2 FQNEAQ (reference sequence). With V trimmed by 5 bases and J by 10 bases, 5 bases remained unmatched. The CDR3 loop is CASSKQGGPQHF. The DNA of the CDR3 is TGTGCCAGCAGCAAGCAGGGGGGACCCCAGCATTTT.

The V call is TRBV29-1, the J call TRBJ2-5; D is ambiguous. The germline V gene has CDR1 SQVTM and CDR2 ANQGSEA. Trimming cost V 2 bases and J 5 bases, with 9 bases left between them. This CDR3 contains 12 residues. CDR3 nucleotides: TGCAGCGTTGAAATCGCGCCGGAGACCCAGTACTTC. Translated: CSVEIAPETQYF.

There are a few counts of this clone. The J gene is TRBJ2-2, the V gene TRBV6-4; the D is unclear. This CDR3 contains 15 residues. V lost 3 bases to trimming and J lost 1 base, with 9 bases between them. In germline, CDR1 is MRHNA, CDR2 SNTAGT. The CDR3 loop reads CASSDQPGNTGELFF. The CDR3 DNA reads as TGTGCCAGCAGTGATCAGCCAGGGAACACCGGGGAGCTGTTTTTT.

V and J are TRBV6-1 and TRBJ1-1, with 11 bases that match TRBD1. Per the germline V gene, CDR1 is MNHNS and CDR2 is SASEGT. The CDR3 loop spans 15 amino acids. The J segment lost 5 bases and the V segment lost 7 bases, leaving 9 bases of the junction unmatched. Written as DNA, the CDR3 is TGTGCCAGCACTCCGGACAGGGGGCTTTATACTGAAGCTTTCTTT. Protein product: CASTPDRGLYTEAFF.

J is TRBJ1-6 and V is TRBV18; a weak D match, TRBD1 (6 bases). The length of the CDR3 is 14 residues. The germline V gene has CDR1 KGHSH and CDR2 LQKENI. V lost 6 bases and J lost 5, with 11 bases in between. The CDR3 spells CASSQGTDNSPLHF. The CDR3 DNA reads as TGTGCCAGCTCCCAGGGGACCGATAATTCACCCCTCCACTTT. Full variable domain (missing parts from reference TRBV18 and TRBJ1-6): NAGVMQNPRHLVRRRGQEARLRCSPMKGHSHVYWYRQLPEEGLKFMVYLQKENIIDESGMPKERFSAEFPKEGPSILRIQQVVRGDSAAYFCASSQGTDNSPLHFGNGTRLTVT.

This chain connects TRBV7-9 to TRBJ2-5; D is perhaps TRBD2 (6 bases). The end of the DNA aligns better with TRBJ2-7, so the J call may be wrong. Germline CDR1 and CDR2: SEHNR and FQNEAQ (reference sequence). CDR3 length: 15 amino acids. CDR3 bases: TGTGCCAGCAGAGACGGGACTCCCTTCTCCTACGAGCAGTACTTC. As protein: CASRDGTPFSYEQYF.

J is TRBJ2-7 and V is TRBV2, with 7 bases lining up with TRBD2. Germline V CDR1 and CDR2: SNHLY, FYNNEI. V was clipped by 8 bases and J by 4 bases; unmatched bases: 11. This CDR3 is built from 14 residues. CDR3 nucleotides: TGTGCCAGCCTCCCCGCGGGACTAACTTACGAGCAGTACTTC. As protein: CASLPAGLTYEQYF.

This chain connects TRBV5-1 to TRBJ2-7; D may be TRBD2 (6 bases). Germline-derived CDR1 and CDR2 are SGHRS and YFSETQ. V lost 1 base and J 2 bases, leaving 16 bases between the germline ends. The CDR3 consists of 16 residues. The CDR3 DNA reads as TGCGCCAGCAGCTTGTCGCCATCGGCGGGAACCTACGAGCAGTACTTC. Translating gives CASSLSPSAGTYEQYF.

This chain joins TRBV5-1 and TRBJ2-7; D perhaps matches TRBD1 (6 bases). Trimming took 0 bases from V and 3 from J, leaving 10 bases between them. The CDR3 spans 14 residues. CDR1 is SGHRS, CDR2 YFSETQ, per germline. The DNA of the CDR3 is TGCGCCAGCAGCTTGGACAGGGCCCTCTACGAGCAGTACTTC. Protein product: CASSLDRALYEQYF.

This sequence joins TRBV10-3 and TRBJ2-7; 8 bases line up with TRBD1. Per germline, CDR1 ENHRY and CDR2 SYGVKD. V lost 8 bases and J lost 3; bases outside the gene matches: 6. This CDR3 comprises 13 residues. CDR3 loop: CAIRTGSSYEQYF. CDR3 sequence (DNA): TGTGCCATCCGGACAGGGAGTAGCTACGAGCAGTACTTC.

The chain uses TRBV7-9 and TRBJ2-1; D is ambiguous. Trimming removed 3 bases at V and 6 bases at J, with 9 bases between. CDR3 length equals 13 residues. Germline V gene lookup returns CDR1 SEHNR and CDR2 FQNEAQ (reference sequence). This CDR3 reads CASSLASSNEQFF. The CDR3, as DNA: TGTGCCAGCAGCTTGGCTAGTTCCAATGAGCAGTTCTTC.

J is TRBJ1-1 and V is TRBV9, with D possibly being TRBD1 (5 bases). V gave up 2 bases and J gave up 9 bases, with 11 bases separating them. CDR3 size: 12 residues. Per germline, CDR1 SGDLS and CDR2 YYNGEE. The DNA of the CDR3 is TGTGCCAGCAGCGTTGGGCAGGGTAAAGCTTTCTTT. It yields the protein CASSVGQGKAFF.

V and J are TRBV21-1 and TRBJ1-2; the listed D gene, TRBD1, was not tested against the DNA. TRBV21-1 corresponds to a pseudogene. This CDR3 comprises 14 residues. DNA for the CDR3: TGTGCCAGCAGCAAAGAGACAGGGGGCCGTGGCTACACCTTC. It encodes CASSKETGGRGYTF.

For the CDR3, the DNA is TGTGCCAGCTCACTCCCGGGACAATCGAACACTGAAGCTTTCTTT. This encodes CASSLPGQSNTEAFF. This sequence joins TRBV18 and TRBJ1-1; D may be TRBD1 (6 bases). Germline V lookup: CDR1 KGHSH, CDR2 LQKENI. The germline V and J ends were trimmed by 4 bases and 1 base, with 13 bases remaining between them. This CDR3 is 15 amino acids long.

The rearrangement uses TRBV5-1 and TRBJ2-1, with 8 bases identical to TRBD2. The germline V gene has CDR1 SGHRS and CDR2 YFSETQ. The CDR3 contains 16 residues. The J segment lost 12 bases and the V segment lost 4 bases, leaving 18 bases of the junction unmatched. CDR3 DNA sequence: TGCGCCAGCAGCCCCGAGGCCGGGGGGGCCTCACGGTGGCAGTTCTTC. Translated, it gives CASSPEAGGASRWQFF.

This clone was counted only a few times. The chain joins TRBV2 to TRBJ2-1; weak D call: TRBD2 (5 bases). The V end lost 8 bases, the J end lost 1 base, and 12 bases lay between the germline ends. The CDR3 is 14 amino acids. Germline assignment: CDR1 SNHLY and CDR2 FYNNEI. CDR3: CASSAATSYNEQFF. CDR3 in DNA: TGTGCCAGCTCAGCGGCGACTTCCTACAATGAGCAGTTCTTC.

The genes are TRBV6-1 and TRBJ2-1; the match to TRBD1 covers 7 bases. The germline V gene has CDR1 MNHNS and CDR2 SASEGT. The CDR3 spans 16 residues. Unmatched junction bases numbered 13, after V lost 0 bases and J lost 11 bases. CDR3 protein: CASSEALVGGERKQFF. CDR3 bases: TGTGCCAGCAGTGAAGCCTTGGTAGGGGGCGAAAGAAAGCAGTTCTTC.